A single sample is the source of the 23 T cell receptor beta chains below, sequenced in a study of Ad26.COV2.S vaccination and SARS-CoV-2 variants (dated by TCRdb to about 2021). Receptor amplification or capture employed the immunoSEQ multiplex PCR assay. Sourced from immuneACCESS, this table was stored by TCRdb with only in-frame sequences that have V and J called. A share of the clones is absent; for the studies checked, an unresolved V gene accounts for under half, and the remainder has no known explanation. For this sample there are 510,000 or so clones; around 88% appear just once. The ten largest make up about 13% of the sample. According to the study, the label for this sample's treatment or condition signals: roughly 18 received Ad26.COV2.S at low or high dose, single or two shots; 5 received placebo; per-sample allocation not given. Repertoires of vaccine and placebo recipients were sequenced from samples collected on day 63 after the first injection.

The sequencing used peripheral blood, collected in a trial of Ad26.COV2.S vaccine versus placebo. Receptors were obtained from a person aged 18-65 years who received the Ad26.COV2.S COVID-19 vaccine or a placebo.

CDR3 sequence: CASSAVTGGDQPQHF. The CDR3 bases are TGTGCCAGCAGTGCCGTAACAGGGGGGGACCAGCCCCAGCATTTT. The rearrangement joins TRBV28 to TRBJ1-5; 8 positions match TRBD1. V lost 5 bases to trimming and J lost 7 bases; unmatched junction nucleotides: 10. Germline V gene data show CDR1 as MDHEN and CDR2 as SYDVKM. The length of the CDR3 is 15 residues.

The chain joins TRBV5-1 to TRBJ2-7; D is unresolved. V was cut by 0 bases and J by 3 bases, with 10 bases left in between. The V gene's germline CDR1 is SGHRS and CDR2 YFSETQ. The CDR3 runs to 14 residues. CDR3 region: CASSLAGRIYEQYF. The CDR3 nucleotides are TGCGCCAGCAGCTTGGCCGGGCGGATCTACGAGCAGTACTTC.

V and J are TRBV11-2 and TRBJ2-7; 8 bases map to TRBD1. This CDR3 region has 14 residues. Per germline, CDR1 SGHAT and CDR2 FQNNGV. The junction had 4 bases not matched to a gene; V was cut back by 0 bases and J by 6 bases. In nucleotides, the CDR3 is TGTGCCAGCAGCTTAGAGAGCAGGGGGCTCGAGCAGTACTTC. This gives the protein CASSLESRGLEQYF.

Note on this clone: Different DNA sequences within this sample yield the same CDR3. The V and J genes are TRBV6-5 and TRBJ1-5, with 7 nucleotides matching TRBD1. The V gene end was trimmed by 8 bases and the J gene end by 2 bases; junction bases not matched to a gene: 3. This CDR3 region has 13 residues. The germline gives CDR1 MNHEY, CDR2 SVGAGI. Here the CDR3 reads CASRTGGNQPQHF. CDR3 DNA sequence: TGTGCCAGCCGAACAGGGGGCAATCAGCCCCAGCATTTT.

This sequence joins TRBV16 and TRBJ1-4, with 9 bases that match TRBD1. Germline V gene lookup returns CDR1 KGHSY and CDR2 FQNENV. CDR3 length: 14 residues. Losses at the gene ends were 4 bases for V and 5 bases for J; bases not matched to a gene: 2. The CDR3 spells CASSRDRANEKLFF. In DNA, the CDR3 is TGTGCCAGCAGCCGGGACAGGGCGAATGAAAAACTGTTTTTT.

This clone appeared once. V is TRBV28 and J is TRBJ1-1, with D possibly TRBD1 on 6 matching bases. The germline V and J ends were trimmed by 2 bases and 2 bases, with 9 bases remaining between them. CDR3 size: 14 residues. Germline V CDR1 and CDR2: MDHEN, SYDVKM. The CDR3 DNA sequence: TGTGCCAGCAGTTTACAGGGGTATAACACTGAAGCTTTCTTT. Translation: CASSLQGYNTEAFF.

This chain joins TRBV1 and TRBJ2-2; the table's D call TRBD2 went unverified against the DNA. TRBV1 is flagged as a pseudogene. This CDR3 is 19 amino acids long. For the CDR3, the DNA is TGCACCAGCAGCCTCCCATGGACTAGCGGGAGGGCTACCACCGGGGAGCTGTTTTTT. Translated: CTSSLPWTSGRATTGELFF.

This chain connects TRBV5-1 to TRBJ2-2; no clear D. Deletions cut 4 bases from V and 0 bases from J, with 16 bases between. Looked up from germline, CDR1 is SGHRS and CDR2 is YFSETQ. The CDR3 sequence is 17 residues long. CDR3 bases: TGCGCCAGCAGCCGGCTCGGTGGTGGGGCGAACACCGGGGAGCTGTTTTTT. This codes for CASSRLGGGANTGELFF.

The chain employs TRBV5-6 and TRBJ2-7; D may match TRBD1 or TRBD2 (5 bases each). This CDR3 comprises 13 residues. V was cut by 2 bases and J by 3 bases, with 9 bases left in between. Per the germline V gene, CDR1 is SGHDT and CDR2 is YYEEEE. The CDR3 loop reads CASSFRGVYEQYF. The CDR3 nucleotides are TGTGCCAGCAGCTTTCGAGGGGTCTACGAGCAGTACTTC.

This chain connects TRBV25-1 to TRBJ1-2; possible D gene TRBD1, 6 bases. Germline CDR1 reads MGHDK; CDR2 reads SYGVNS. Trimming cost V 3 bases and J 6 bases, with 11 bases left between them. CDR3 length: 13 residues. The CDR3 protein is CASSDTNRDGYTF. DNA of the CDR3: TGTGCCAGCAGTGACACCAACAGGGATGGCTACACCTTC.

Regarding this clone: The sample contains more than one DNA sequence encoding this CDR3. The CDR3 DNA reads TGTGCCAGCTCGCCGTCGACTGCTGCCTACGAGCAGTACTTC. Translated, it gives CASSPSTAAYEQYF. J is TRBJ2-7 and V is TRBV18; D is unresolved. Per germline, CDR1 KGHSH and CDR2 LQKENI. The CDR3 extends over 14 amino acids. V was shortened by 6 bases and J by 2 bases, with 14 bases between the two germline ends.

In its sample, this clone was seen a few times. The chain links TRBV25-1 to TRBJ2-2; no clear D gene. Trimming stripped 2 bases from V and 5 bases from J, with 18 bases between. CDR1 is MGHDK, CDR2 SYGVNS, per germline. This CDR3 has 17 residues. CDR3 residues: CASSEVIQTRVTGELFF. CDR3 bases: TGTGCCAGCAGTGAAGTGATCCAGACTCGGGTAACCGGGGAGCTGTTTTTT. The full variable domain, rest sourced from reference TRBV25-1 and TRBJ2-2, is EADIYQTPRYLVIGTGKKITLECSQTMGHDKMYWYQQDPGMELHLIHYSYGVNSTEKGDLSSESTVSRIRTEHFPLTLESARPSHTSQYLCASSEVIQTRVTGELFFGEGSRLTVL.

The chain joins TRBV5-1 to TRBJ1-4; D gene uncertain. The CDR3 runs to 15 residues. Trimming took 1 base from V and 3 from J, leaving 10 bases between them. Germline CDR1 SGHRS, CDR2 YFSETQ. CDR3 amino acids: CASSLSGRSNEKLFF. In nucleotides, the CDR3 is TGCGCCAGCAGCTTGTCGGGGAGGTCTAATGAAAAACTGTTTTTT.

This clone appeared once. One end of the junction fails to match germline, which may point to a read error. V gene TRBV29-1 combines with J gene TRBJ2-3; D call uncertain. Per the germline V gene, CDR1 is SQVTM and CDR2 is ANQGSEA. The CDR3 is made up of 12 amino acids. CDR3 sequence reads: CSVQDAGDTQYF. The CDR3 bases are TGCAGCGTTCAAGATGCAGGAGATACGCAGTATTTT.

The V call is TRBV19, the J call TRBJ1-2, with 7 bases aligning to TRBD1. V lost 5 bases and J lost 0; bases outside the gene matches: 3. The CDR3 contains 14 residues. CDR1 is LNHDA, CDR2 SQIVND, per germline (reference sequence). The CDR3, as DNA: TGTGCCAGTAGTGCGGACAGGTCTAACTATGGCTACACCTTC. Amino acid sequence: CASSADRSNYGYTF.

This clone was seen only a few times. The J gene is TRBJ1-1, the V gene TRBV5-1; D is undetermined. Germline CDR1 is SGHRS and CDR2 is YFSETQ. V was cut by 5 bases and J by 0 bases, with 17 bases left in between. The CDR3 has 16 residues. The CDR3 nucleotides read TGCGCCAGCAGAGAGGGAGGGAACCTTCTGAACACTGAAGCTTTCTTT. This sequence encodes CASREGGNLLNTEAFF.

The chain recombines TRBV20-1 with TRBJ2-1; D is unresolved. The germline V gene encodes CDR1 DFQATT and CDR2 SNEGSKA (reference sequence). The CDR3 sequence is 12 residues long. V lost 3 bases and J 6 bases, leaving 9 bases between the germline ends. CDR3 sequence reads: CSASLFGNEQFF. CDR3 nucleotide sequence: TGCAGTGCTAGTTTGTTCGGCAATGAGCAGTTCTTC.

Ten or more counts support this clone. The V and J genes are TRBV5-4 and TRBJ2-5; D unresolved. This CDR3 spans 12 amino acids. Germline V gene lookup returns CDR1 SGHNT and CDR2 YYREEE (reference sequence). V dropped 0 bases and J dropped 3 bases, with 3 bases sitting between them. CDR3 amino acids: CASSLAEETQYF. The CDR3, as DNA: TGTGCCAGCAGCTTGGCGGAAGAGACCCAGTACTTC.

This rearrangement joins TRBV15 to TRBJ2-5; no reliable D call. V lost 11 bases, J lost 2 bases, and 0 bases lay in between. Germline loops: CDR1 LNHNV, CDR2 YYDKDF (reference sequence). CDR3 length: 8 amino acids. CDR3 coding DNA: TGTGCCCAAGAGACCCAGTACTTC. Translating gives CAQETQYF. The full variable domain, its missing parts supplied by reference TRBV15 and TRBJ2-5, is DAMVIQNPRYQVTQFGKPVTLSCSQTLNHNVMYWYQQKSSQAPKLLFHYYDKDFNNEADTPDNFQSRRPNTSFCFLDIRSPGLGDTAMYLCAQETQYFGPGTRLLVL.

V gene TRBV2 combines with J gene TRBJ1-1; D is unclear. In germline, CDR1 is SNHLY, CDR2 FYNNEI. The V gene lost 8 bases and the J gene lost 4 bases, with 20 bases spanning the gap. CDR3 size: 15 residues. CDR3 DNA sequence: TGTGCCAGCGTGGGTGGCCCAACGGCGGTCACTGAAGCTTTCTTT. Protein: CASVGGPTAVTEAFF.

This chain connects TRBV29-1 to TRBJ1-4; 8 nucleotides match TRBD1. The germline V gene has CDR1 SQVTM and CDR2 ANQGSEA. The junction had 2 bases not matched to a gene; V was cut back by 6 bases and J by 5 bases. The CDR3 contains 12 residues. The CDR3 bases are TGCAGCGTCCGGACAGGGAATGAAAAACTGTTTTTT. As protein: CSVRTGNEKLFF.

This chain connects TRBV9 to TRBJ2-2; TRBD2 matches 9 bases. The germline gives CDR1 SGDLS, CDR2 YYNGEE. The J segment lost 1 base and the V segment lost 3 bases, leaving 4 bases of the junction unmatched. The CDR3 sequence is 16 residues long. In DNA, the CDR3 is TGTGCCAGCAGCGCCGGGACTAGCTTGAACACCGGGGAGCTGTTTTTT. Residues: CASSAGTSLNTGELFF.

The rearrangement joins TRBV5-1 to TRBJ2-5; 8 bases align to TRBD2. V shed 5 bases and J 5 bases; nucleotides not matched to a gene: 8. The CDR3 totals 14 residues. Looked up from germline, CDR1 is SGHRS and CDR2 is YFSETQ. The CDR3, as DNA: TGCGCCAGCAGGGAGTCGGGAGGGCGTGAGACCCAGTACTTC. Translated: CASRESGGRETQYF.